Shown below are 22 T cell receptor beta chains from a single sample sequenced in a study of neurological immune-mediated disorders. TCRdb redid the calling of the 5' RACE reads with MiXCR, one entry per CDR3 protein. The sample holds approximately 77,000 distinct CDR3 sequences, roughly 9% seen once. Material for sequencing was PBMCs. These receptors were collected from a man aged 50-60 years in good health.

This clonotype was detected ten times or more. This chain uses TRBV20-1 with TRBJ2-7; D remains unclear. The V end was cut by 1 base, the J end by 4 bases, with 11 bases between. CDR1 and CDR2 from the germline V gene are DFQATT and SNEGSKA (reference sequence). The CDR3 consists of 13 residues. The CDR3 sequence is CSARVNSRYEQYF. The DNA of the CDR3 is TGCAGTGCTAGAGTTAATTCTCGGTACGAGCAGTACTTC.

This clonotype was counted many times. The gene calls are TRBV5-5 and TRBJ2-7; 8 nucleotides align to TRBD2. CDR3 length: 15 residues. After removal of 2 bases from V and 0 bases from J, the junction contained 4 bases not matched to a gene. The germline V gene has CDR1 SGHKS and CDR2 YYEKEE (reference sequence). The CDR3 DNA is TGTGCCAGCAGCTTAAGTAGCGGGGTCTCCTACGAGCAGTACTTC. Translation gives CASSLSSGVSYEQYF.

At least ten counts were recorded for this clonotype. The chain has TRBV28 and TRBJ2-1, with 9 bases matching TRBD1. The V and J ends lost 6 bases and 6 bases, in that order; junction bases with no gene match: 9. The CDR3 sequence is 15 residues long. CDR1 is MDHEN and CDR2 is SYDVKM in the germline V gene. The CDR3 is CASRDHGTGFNEQFF. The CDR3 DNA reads TGTGCCAGCAGGGATCACGGGACAGGGTTCAATGAGCAGTTCTTC.

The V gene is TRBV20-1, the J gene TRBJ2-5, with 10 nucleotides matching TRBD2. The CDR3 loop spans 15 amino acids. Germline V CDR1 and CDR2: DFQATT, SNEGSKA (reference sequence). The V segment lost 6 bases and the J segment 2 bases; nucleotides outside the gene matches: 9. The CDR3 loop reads CSATQASGGQETQYF. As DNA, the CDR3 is TGCAGTGCCACACAGGCTAGCGGGGGTCAAGAGACCCAGTACTTC.

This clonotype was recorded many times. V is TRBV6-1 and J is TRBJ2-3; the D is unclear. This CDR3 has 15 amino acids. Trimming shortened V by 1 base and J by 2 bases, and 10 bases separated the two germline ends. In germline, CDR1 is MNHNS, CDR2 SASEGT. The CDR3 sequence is CASSEDVGSTDTQYF. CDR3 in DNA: TGTGCCAGCAGTGAAGATGTGGGGTCCACAGATACGCAGTATTTT.

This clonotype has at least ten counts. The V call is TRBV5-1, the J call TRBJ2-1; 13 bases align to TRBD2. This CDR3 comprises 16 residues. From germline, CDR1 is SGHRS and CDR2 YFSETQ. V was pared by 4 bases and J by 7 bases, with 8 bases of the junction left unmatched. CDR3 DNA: TGCGCCAGCAGCCTAACTAGCGGGGGGGCTTGGAATGAGCAGTTCTTC. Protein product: CASSLTSGGAWNEQFF. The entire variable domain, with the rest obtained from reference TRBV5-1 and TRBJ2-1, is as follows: KAGVTQTPRYLIKTRGQQVTLSCSPISGHRSVSWYQQTPGQGLQFLFEYFSETQRNKGNFPGRFSGRQFSNSRSEMNVSTLELGDSALYLCASSLTSGGAWNEQFFGPGTRLTVL.

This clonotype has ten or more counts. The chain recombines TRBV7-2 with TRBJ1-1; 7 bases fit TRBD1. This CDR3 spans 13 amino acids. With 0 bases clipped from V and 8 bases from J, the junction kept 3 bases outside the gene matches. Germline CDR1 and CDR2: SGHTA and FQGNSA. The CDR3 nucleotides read TGTGCCAGCAGCTTAGCGGGGACAGCCGAAGCTTTCTTT. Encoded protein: CASSLAGTAEAFF. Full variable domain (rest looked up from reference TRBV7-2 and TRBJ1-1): GAGVSQSPSNKVTEKGKDVELRCDPISGHTALYWYRQSLGQGLEFLIYFQGNSAPDKSGLPSDRFSAERTGGSVSTLTIQRTQQEDSAVYLCASSLAGTAEAFFGQGTRLTVV.

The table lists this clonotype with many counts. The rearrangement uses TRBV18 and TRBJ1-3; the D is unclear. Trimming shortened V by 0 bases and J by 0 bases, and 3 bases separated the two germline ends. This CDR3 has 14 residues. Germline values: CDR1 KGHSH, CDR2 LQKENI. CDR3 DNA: TGTGCCAGCTCACCACCATTCTCTGGAAACACCATATATTTT. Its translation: CASSPPFSGNTIYF. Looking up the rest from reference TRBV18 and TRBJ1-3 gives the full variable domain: NAGVMQNPRHLVRRRGQEARLRCSPMKGHSHVYWYRQLPEEGLKFMVYLQKENIIDESGMPKERFSAEFPKEGPSILRIQQVVRGDSAAYFCASSPPFSGNTIYFGEGSWLTVV.

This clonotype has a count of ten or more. The CDR3 coding sequence is TGTGCCACCAGCAGCAGGACTAGCGGGATCCACACCGGGGAGCTGTTTTTT. Translating it yields CATSSRTSGIHTGELFF. V and J are TRBV15 and TRBJ2-2; 12 nucleotides agree with TRBD2. CDR1 and CDR2 from the germline V gene are LNHNV and YYDKDF (reference sequence). CDR3 length: 17 amino acids. V shed 3 bases and J 3 bases; nucleotides not matched to a gene: 5.

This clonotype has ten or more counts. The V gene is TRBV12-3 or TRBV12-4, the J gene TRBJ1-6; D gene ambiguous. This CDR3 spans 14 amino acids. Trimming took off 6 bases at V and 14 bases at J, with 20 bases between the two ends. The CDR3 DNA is TGTGCCAGCAGCGGCCTGAGGGAGGGATCCTCCCTCCACTTT. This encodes CASSGLREGSSLHF.

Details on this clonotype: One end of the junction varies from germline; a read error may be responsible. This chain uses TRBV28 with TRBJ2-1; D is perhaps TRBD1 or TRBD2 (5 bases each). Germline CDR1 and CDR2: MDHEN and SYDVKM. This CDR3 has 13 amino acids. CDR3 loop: CVSSVGTVWCQFF. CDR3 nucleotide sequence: TGTGTCAGCAGTGTCGGGACGGTCTGGTGTCAGTTCTTC.

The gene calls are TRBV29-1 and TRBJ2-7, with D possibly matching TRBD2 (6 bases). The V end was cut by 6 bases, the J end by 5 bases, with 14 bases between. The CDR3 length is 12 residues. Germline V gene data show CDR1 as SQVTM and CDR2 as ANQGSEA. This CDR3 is CSVISGRNEQYF. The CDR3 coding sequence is TGCAGCGTCATTTCGGGGAGGAACGAGCAGTACTTC.

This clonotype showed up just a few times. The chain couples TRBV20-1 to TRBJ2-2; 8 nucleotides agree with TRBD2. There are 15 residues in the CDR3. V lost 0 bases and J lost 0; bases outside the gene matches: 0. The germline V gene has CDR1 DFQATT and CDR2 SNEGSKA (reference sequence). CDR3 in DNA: TGCAGTGCTAGAGAAGCGGGGGCGAACACCGGGGAGCTGTTTTTT. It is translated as CSAREAGANTGELFF.

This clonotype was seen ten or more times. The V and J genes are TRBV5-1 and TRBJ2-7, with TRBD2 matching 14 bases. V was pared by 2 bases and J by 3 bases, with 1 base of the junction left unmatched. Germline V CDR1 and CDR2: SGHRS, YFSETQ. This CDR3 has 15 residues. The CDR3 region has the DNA TGCGCCAGCAGCTTCGGGACTAGCGGGAGCTACGAGCAGTACTTC. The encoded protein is CASSFGTSGSYEQYF.

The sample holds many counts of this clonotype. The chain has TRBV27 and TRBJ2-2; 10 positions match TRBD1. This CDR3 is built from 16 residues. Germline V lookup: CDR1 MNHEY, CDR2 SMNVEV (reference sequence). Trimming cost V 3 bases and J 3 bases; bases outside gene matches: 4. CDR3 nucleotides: TGTGCCAGCAGTTTCCAGGGACAGGGGTACACCGGGGAGCTGTTTTTT. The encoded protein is CASSFQGQGYTGELFF.

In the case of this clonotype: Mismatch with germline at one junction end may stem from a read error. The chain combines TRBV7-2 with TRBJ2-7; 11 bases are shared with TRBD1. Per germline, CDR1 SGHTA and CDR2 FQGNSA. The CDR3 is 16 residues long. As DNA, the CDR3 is TGTGCCAGCAGCCCCCTAGGGACAGGGGGAAGGTACGAGAAGTACTTC. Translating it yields CASSPLGTGGRYEKYF.

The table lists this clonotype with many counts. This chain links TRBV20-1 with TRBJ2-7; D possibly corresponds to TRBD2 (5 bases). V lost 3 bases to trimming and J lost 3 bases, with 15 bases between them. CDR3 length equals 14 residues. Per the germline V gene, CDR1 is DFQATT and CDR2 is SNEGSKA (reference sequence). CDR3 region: CSASDPRAGYEQYF. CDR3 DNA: TGCAGTGCTAGTGACCCGAGGGCGGGCTACGAGCAGTACTTC.

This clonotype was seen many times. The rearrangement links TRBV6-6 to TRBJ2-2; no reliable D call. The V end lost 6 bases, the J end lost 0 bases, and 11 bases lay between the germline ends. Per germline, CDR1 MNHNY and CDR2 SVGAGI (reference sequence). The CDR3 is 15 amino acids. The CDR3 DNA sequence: TGTGCCAGCAGCCTCGGGCCTACGAACACCGGGGAGCTGTTTTTT. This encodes CASSLGPTNTGELFF.

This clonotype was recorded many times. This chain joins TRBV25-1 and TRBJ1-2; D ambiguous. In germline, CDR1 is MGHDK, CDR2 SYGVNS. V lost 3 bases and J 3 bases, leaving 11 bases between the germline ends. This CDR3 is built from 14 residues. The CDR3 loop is CASSDSSDYYGYTF. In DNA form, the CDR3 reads TGTGCCAGCAGTGACTCATCGGACTACTATGGCTACACCTTC.

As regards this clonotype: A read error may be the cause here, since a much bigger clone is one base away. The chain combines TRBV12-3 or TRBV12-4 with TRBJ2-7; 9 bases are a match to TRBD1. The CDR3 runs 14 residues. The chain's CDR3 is CANSLTGGSGEQYF. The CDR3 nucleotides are TGTGCCAACAGTTTGACAGGGGGTTCGGGCGAGCAGTACTTC.

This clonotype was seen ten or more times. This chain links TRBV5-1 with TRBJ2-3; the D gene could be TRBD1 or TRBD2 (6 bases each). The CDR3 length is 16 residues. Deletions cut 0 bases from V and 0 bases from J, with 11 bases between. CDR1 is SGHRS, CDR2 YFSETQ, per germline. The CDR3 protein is CASSLASGASTDTQYF. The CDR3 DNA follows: TGCGCCAGCAGCTTGGCCTCGGGGGCAAGCACAGATACGCAGTATTTT. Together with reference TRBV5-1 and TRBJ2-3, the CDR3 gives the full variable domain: KAGVTQTPRYLIKTRGQQVTLSCSPISGHRSVSWYQQTPGQGLQFLFEYFSETQRNKGNFPGRFSGRQFSNSRSEMNVSTLELGDSALYLCASSLASGASTDTQYFGPGTRLTVL.

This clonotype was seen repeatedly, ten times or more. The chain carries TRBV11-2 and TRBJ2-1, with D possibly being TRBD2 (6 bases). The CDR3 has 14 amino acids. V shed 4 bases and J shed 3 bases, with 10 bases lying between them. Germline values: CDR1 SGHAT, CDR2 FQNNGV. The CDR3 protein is CASSSLGSYNEQFF. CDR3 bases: TGTGCCAGCAGCTCCCTCGGGAGCTACAATGAGCAGTTCTTC. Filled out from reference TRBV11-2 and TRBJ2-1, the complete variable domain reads EAGVAQSPRYKIIEKRQSVAFWCNPISGHATLYWYQQILGQGPKLLIQFQNNGVVDDSQLPKDRFSAERLKGVDSTLKIQPAKLEDSAVYLCASSSLGSYNEQFFGPGTRLTVL.